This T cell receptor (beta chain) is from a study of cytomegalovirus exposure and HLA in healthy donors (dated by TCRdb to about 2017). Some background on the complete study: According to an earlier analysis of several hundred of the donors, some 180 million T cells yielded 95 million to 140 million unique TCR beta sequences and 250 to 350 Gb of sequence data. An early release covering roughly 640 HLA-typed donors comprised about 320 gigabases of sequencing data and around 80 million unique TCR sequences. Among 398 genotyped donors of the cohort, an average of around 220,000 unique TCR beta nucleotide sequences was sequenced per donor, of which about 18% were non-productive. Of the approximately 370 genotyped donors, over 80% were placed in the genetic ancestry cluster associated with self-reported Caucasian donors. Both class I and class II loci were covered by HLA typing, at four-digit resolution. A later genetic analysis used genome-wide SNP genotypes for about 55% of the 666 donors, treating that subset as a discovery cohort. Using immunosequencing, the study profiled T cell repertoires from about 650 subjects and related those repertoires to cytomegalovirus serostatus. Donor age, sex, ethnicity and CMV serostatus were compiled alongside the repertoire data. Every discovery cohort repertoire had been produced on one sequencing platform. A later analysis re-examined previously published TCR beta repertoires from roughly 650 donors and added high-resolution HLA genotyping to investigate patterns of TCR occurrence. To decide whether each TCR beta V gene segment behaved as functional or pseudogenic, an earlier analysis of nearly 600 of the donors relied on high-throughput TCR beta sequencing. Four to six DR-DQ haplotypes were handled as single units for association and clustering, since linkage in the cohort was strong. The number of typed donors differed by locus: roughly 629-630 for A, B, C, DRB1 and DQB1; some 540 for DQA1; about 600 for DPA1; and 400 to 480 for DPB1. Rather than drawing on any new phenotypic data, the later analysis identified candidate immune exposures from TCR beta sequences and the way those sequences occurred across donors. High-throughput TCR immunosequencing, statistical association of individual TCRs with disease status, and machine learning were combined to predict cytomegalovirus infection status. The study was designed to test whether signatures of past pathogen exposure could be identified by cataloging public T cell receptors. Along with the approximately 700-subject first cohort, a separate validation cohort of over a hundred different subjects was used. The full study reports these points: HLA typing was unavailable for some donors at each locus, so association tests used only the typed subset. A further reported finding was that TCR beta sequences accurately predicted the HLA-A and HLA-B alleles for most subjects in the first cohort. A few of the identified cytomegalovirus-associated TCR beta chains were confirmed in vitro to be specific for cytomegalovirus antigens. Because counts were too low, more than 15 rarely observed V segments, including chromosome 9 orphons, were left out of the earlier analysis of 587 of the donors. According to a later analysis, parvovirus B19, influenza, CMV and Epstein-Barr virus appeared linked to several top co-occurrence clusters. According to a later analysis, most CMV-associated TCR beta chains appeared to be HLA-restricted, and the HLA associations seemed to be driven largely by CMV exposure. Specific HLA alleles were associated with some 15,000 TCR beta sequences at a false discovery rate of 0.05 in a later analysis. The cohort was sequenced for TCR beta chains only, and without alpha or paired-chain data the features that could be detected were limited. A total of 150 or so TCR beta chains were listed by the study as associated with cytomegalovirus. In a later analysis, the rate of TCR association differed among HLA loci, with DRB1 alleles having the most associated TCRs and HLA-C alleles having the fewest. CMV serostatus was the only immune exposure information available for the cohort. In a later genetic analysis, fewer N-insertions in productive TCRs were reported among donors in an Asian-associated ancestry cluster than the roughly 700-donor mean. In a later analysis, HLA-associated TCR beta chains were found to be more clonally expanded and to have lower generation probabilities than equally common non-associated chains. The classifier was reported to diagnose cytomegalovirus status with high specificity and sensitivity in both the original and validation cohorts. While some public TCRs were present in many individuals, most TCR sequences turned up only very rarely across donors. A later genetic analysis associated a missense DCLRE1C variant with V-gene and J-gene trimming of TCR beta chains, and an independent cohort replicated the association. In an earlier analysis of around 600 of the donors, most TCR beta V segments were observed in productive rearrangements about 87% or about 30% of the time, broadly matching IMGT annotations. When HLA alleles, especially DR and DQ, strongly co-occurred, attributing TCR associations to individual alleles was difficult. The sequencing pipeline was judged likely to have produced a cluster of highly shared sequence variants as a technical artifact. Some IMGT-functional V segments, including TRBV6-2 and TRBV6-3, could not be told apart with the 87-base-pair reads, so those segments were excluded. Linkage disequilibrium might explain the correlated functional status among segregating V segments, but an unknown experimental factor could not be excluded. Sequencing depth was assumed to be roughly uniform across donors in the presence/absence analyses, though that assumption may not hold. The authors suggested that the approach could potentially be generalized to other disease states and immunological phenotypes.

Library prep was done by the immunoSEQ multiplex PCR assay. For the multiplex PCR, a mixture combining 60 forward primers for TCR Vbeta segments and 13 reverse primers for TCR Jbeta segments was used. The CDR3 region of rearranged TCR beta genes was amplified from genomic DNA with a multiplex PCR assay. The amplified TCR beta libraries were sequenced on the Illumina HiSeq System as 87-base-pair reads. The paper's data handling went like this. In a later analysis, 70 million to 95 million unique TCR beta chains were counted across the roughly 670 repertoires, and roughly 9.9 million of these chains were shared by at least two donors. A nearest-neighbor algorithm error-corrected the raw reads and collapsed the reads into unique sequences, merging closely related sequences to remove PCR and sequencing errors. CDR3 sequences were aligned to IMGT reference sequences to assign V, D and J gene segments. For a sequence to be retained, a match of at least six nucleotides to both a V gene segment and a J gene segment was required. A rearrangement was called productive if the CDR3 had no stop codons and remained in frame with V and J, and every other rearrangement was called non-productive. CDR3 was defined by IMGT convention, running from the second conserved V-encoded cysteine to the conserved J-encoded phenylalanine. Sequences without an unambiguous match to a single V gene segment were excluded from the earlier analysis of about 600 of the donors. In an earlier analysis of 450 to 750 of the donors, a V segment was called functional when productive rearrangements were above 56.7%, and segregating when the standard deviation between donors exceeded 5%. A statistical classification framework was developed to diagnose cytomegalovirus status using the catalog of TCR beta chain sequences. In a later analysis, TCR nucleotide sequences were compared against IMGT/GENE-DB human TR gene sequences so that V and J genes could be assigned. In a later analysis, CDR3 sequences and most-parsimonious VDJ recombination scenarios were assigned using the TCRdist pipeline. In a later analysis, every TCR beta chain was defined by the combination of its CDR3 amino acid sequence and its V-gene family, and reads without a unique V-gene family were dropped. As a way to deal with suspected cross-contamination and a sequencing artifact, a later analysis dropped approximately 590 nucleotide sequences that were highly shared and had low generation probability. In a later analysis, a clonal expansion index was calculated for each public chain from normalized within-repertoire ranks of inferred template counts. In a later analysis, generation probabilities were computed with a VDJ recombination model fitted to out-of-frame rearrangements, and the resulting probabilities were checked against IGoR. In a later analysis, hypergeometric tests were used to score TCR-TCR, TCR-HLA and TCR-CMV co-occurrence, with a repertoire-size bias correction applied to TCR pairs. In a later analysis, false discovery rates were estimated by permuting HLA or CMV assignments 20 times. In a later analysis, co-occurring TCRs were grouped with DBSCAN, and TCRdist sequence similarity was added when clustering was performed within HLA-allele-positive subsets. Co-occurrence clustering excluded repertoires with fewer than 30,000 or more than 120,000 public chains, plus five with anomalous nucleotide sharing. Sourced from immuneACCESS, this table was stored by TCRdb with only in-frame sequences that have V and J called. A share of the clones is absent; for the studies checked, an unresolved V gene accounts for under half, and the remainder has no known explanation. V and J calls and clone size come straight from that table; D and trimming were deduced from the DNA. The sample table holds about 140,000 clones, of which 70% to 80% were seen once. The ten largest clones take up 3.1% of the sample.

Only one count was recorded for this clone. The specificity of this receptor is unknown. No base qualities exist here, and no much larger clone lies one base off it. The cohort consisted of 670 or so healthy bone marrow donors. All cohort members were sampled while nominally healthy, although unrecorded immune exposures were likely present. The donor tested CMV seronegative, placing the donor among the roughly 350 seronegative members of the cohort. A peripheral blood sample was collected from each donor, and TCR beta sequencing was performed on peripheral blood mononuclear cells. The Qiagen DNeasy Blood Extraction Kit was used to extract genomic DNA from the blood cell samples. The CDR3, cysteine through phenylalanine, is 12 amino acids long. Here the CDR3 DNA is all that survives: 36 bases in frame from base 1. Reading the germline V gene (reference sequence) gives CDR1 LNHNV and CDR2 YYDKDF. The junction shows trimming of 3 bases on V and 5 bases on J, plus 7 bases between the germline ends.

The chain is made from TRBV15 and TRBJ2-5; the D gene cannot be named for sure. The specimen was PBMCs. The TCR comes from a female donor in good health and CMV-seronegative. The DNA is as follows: TGTGCCACCAGCAGGCTTCGGGAGACCCAGTACTTC. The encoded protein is CATSRLRETQYF.